This T cell receptor beta chain was sequenced for a study of control samples from healthy donors and cancer patients. Profiling relied on immunoSEQ multiplex PCR, and the TCRdb table lists in-frame clones only, not all of them. The profile covers roughly 54,000 clones, with around 95% appearing a single time and around 2% taken by the ten largest. The ends were cut back, 0 bases at V and 2 bases at J, with 17 bases in the middle. In germline, CDR1 is ENHRY, CDR2 SYGVKD. There are 18 residues in the CDR3. This TCR was recovered from a woman aged 25 to 39 in good health. The sample comprised blood. The V call is TRBV10-3, the J call TRBJ1-3; no clear D. CDR3 protein: CAISESDGVRAAGNTIYF. The CDR3 bases are TGTGCCATCAGTGAGTCGGATGGGGTTCGGGCTGCTGGAAACACCATATATTTT.